The following is a T cell receptor (beta chain) sequence with its context. These data belong to a study of T cells after somatic rescue of genetic block. The CDR3 totals 18 residues. Germline V CDR1 and CDR2: MGHRA, YSYEKL. Deletions cut 1 base from V and 0 bases from J, with 15 bases between. TCRdb keeps only in-frame clones here, not all; method: immunoSEQ multiplex PCR. The top ten hold 2.5% to 3% of the sample, which has tens of thousands of clones, under 95% seen once. Sequences were obtained from peripheral blood mononuclear cells (PBMCs). This TCR was sampled from a young man. The chain couples TRBV4-1 to TRBJ2-2; D unclear. CDR3 sequence: CASSQVNFLPPNTGELFF. CDR3 in DNA: TGCGCCAGCAGCCAAGTGAATTTTCTCCCACCGAACACCGGGGAGCTGTTTTTT.